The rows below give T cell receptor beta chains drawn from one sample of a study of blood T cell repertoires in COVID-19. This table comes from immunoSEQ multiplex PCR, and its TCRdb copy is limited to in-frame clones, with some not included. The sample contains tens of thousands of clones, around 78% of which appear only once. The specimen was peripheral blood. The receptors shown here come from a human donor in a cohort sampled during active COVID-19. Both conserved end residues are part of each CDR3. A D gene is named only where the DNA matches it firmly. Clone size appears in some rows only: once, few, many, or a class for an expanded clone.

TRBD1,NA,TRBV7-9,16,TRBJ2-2,CASSLAGQGAAGELFF,TGTGCCAGCAGCTTAGCGGGACAGGGGGCCGCCGGGGAGCTGTTTTTT
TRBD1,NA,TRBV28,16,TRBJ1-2,CASSFPGTGEYRGYTF,TGTGCCAGCAGCTTCCCCGGGACAGGAGAGTATAGGGGCTACACCTTC
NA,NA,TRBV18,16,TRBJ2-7,CASSQFHEQGSNEQYF,TGTGCCAGCTCACAGTTCCACGAGCAGGGTAGCAACGAGCAGTACTTC
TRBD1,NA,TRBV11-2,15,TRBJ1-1,CASSLAWGQATEAFF,TGTGCCAGCAGCTTAGCTTGGGGACAGGCGACTGAAGCTTTCTTT
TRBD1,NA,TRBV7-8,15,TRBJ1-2,CASSLIPRTGNGYTF,TGTGCCAGCAGCTTAATTCCTCGGACAGGAAATGGCTACACCTTC
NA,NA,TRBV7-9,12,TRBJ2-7,CASSRTGYEQYF,TGTGCCAGCAGCCGAACAGGTTACGAGCAGTACTTC
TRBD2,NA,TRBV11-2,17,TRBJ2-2,CASSSSLAGGRIGELFF,TGTGCCAGCTCGTCGTCTCTGGCGGGGGGGCGAATCGGGGAGCTGTTTTTT
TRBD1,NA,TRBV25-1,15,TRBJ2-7,CASSSGTGAPYEQYF,TGTGCCAGCAGTTCCGGGACAGGGGCCCCCTACGAGCAGTACTTC
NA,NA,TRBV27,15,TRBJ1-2,CASSPTPWGSYGYTF,TGTGCCAGCAGTCCCACCCCCTGGGGCAGCTATGGCTACACCTTC
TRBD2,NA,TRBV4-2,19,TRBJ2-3,CASSQGGGGLAFRTDTQYF,TGTGCCAGCAGCCAAGGGGGCGGGGGACTAGCTTTTCGCACAGATACGCAGTATTTT
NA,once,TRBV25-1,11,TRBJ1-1,CASRSDTEAFF,TGTGCCAGCAGATCGGACACTGAAGCTTTCTTT
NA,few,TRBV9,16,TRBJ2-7,CASSLAGTQLSYEQYF,TGTGCCAGCAGCTTAGCCGGGACACAATTATCCTACGAGCAGTACTTC
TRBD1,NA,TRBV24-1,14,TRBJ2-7,CASTRTGNSYEQYF,TGTGCCTCAACAAGGACAGGGAATTCTTACGAGCAGTACTTC
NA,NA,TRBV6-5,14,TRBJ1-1,CASSYSVINTEAFF,TGTGCCAGCAGTTACAGCGTAATTAACACTGAAGCTTTCTTT
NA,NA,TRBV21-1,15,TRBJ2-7,CASSKGSERSYEQYF,TGTGCCAGCAGCAAAGGTAGCGAACGTTCCTACGAGCAGTACTTC
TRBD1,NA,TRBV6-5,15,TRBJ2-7,CASSYLDRVIYEQYF,TGTGCCAGCAGTTACTTGGACAGGGTGATCTACGAGCAGTACTTC
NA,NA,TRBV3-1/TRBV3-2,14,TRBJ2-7,CASSHALVFYEQYF,TGTGCCAGCAGCCACGCGCTCGTATTCTACGAGCAGTACTTC
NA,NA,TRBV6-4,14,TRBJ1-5,CASSSGRDNQPQHF,TGTGCCAGCAGTTCCGGGCGGGACAATCAGCCCCAGCATTTT
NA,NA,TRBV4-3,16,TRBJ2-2,CASSQMDYPNTGELFF,TGCGCCAGCAGCCAAATGGACTACCCGAACACCGGGGAGCTGTTTTTT
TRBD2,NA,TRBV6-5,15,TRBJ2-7,CASSYAAGTTYEQYF,TGTGCCAGCAGTTACGCCGCGGGGACTACCTACGAGCAGTACTTC
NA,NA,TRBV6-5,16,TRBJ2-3,CASSYLGGTGADTQYF,TGTGCCAGCAGTTATTTAGGGGGCACGGGGGCAGATACGCAGTATTTT
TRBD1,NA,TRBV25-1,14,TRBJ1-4,CASSTGGDREKLFF,TGTGCCAGCAGTACAGGGGGCGATCGTGAAAAACTGTTTTTT
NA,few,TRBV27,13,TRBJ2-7,CASSRTSAYEQYF,TGTGCCAGCAGCCGTACAAGTGCCTACGAGCAGTACTTC
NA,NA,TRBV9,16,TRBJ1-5,CASSESGVRGNQPQHF,TGTGCCAGCAGCGAATCAGGGGTGAGGGGCAATCAGCCCCAGCATTTT
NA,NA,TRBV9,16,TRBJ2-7,CASSAEAITGFYEQYF,TGTGCCAGCAGCGCCGAAGCGATAACAGGTTTCTACGAGCAGTACTTC
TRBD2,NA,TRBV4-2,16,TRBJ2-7,CASSQGLLADSYEQYF,TGTGCCAGCAGCCAAGGCCTACTAGCGGACTCCTACGAGCAGTACTTC
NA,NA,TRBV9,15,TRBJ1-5,CASSVGQVNNQPQHF,TGTGCCAGCAGCGTAGGACAGGTAAACAATCAGCCCCAGCATTTT
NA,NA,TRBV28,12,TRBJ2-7,CASQDGYYEQYF,TGTGCCAGCCAAGACGGGTACTACGAGCAGTACTTC
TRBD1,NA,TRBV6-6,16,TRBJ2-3,CASRTGQGVGADTQYF,TGTGCCAGCAGAACCGGACAGGGGGTGGGTGCAGATACGCAGTATTTT
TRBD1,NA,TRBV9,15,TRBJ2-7,CASSREPGQGSEQYF,TGTGCCAGCAGTAGAGAGCCGGGACAGGGTTCCGAGCAGTACTTC
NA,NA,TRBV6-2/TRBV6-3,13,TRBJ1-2,CASSYPSLPNYTF,TGTGCCAGCAGTTACCCGAGTCTCCCAAACTACACCTTC
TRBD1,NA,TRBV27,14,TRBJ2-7,CASRWGQGPYEQYF,TGTGCCAGCAGGTGGGGACAGGGACCCTACGAGCAGTACTTC
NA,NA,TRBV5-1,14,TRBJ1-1,CASSLTRGGTEAFF,TGCGCCAGCAGCCTCACGAGGGGGGGAACTGAAGCTTTCTTT
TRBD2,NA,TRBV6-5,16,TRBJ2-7,CASSYGPGGESYEQYF,TGTGCCAGCAGTTACGGGCCGGGAGGGGAATCCTACGAGCAGTACTTC
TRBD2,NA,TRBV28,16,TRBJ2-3,CASEGLAGSSTDTQYF,TGTGCCAGCGAGGGACTAGCGGGGTCAAGCACAGATACGCAGTATTTT
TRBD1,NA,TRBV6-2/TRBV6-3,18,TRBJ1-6,CASSYFPPTGDKNSPLHF,TGTGCCAGCAGTTACTTCCCCCCGACAGGGGATAAGAATTCACCCCTCCACTTT
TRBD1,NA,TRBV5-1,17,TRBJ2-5,CASSLTGGSASEETQYF,TGCGCCAGCAGCTTGACAGGGGGAAGCGCGAGCGAAGAGACCCAGTACTTC
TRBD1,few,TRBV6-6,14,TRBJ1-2,CASSLTGLNHGYTF,TGTGCCAGCAGTTTGACAGGGTTAAATCATGGCTACACCTTC
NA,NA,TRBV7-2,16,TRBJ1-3,CASSLEKGLAGNTIYF,TGTGCCAGCAGCTTAGAGAAGGGACTCGCCGGAAACACCATATATTTT
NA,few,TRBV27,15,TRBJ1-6,CASRKQGSYNSPLHF,TGTGCCAGCAGGAAACAGGGATCCTATAATTCACCCCTCCACTTT
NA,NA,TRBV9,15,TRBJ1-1,CASSVAPGLVTEAFF,TGTGCCAGCAGCGTAGCGCCGGGGTTGGTCACTGAAGCTTTCTTT
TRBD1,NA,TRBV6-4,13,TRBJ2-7,CASSARTGDEQYF,TGTGCCAGCAGTGCCAGGACAGGGGACGAGCAGTACTTC
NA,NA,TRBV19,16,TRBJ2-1,CASSILGGLHSGQLFF,TGTGCCAGTAGTATATTGGGGGGGCTTCACAGCGGGCAGTTGTTCTTC
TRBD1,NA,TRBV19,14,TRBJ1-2,CASSRPQGERSYTF,TGTGCCAGTAGTAGACCCCAGGGGGAGAGGAGCTACACCTTC
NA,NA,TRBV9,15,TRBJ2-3,CASSAVGHSTDTQYF,TGTGCCAGCAGCGCAGTCGGACATAGCACAGATACGCAGTATTTT
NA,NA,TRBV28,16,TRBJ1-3,CASANGGGYSGNTIYF,TGTGCCAGCGCTAATGGGGGGGGTTACTCTGGAAACACCATATATTTT
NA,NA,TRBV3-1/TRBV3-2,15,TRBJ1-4,CASSQTGGTAEKLFF,TGTGCCAGCAGCCAAACGGGGGGAACGGCTGAAAAACTGTTTTTT
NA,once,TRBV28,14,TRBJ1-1,CASSLLSENTEAFF,TGTGCCAGCAGTTTACTCTCAGAGAACACTGAAGCTTTCTTT
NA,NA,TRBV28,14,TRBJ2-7,CASSLSGGNSEEYF,TGTGCCAGCAGTTTATCTGGGGGCAATTCAGAGGAGTACTTC
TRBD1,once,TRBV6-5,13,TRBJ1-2,CASRDRGLHGYTF,TGTGCCAGCAGAGATAGGGGGCTCCATGGCTACACCTTC
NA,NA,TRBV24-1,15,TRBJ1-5,CATSDNQGGDQPQHF,TGTGCCACCAGTGATAACCAGGGAGGCGATCAGCCCCAGCATTTT
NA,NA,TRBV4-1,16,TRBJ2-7,CASSQDSQGNTYEQYF,TGCGCCAGCAGCCAAGATAGTCAGGGGAATACCTACGAGCAGTACTTC
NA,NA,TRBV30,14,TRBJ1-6,CAWSSGGWGSPLHF,TGTGCCTGGAGTTCGGGGGGCTGGGGTTCACCCCTCCACTTT
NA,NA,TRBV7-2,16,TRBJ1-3,CASSLATTAPGNTIYF,TGTGCCAGCAGCTTAGCGACGACAGCCCCTGGAAACACCATATATTTT
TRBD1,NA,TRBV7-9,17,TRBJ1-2,CASSLAGGQTISYGYTF,TGTGCCAGCAGCTTAGCGGGGGGACAGACGATTTCCTATGGCTACACCTTC
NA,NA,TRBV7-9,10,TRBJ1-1,CASSSGSYFF,TGTGCCAGCAGCTCGGGGAGTTATTTCTTT